The 24 T cell receptor beta chains in this list originate from one sample, sequenced in a study of cytomegalovirus exposure and HLA in healthy donors. In the PCR, 60 Vbeta and 13 Jbeta primers were used. Generated by immunoSEQ multiplex PCR, the TCRdb table keeps only in-frame clones and is missing some. The sample contains fewer than 95,000 clones, roughly four fifths of which appear only once. Source material: PBMCs. All receptors come from a man under 40 in good health and CMV-seronegative.

The gene calls are TRBV4-1 and TRBJ1-5; TRBD1 matches at 11 bases. V lost 4 bases to trimming and J lost 6 bases; unmatched junction nucleotides: 2. Germline CDR1 reads MGHRA; CDR2 reads YSYEKL. CDR3 length equals 14 residues. The CDR3 DNA is TGCGCCAGCAGCCGGACAGGGGGCCTTCAGCCCCAGCATTTT. Protein product: CASSRTGGLQPQHF.

The chain couples TRBV7-9 to TRBJ1-5; no firm D call. This CDR3 has 14 residues. V lost 8 bases, J lost 2 bases, and 13 bases lay in between. Germline values: CDR1 SEHNR, CDR2 FQNEAQ (reference sequence). DNA for the CDR3: TGTGCCAGCTCCCCTGAGGGTGGCAATCAGCCCCAGCATTTT. Translating it yields CASSPEGGNQPQHF.

The rearrangement joins TRBV19 to TRBJ2-1; TRBD2 is a possible D gene (5 bases). Germline loops: CDR1 LNHDA, CDR2 SQIVND (reference sequence). This CDR3 is built from 14 residues. With 6 bases removed from V and 3 bases from J, the gap between germline ends came to 12 bases. In DNA form, the CDR3 reads TGTGCCAGTAGCCCACTAGATAGCTACAATGAGCAGTTCTTC. Translation gives CASSPLDSYNEQFF.

This clone was seen a single time. The V and J genes are TRBV10-2 and TRBJ2-3, with D hard to call. V lost 3 bases to trimming and J lost 2 bases, with 3 bases between them. The length of the CDR3 is 12 residues. Germline V lookup: CDR1 WSHSY, CDR2 SAAADI. Here the CDR3 DNA reads TGCGCCAGCAGTGACCACACAGATACGCAGTATTTT. Protein product: CASSDHTDTQYF.

The V and J genes are TRBV6-5 and TRBJ2-1, with a possible D match to TRBD2 (6 bases). The CDR3 spans 15 residues. V shed 0 bases and J shed 13 bases, with 19 bases lying between them. The germline gives CDR1 MNHEY, CDR2 SVGAGI. The CDR3 DNA follows: TGTGCCAGCAGTTACTCTAAAGCGGGTCTTACAACCCAGTTCTTC. This sequence encodes CASSYSKAGLTTQFF.

The chain employs TRBV5-1 and TRBJ1-4, with D possibly being TRBD1 (5 bases). The V end was cut by 4 bases, the J end by 0 bases, with 19 bases between. CDR1 and CDR2 (germline): SGHRS, YFSETQ. This CDR3 has 18 amino acids. The DNA of the CDR3 is TGCGCCAGCAGCCCGGAAACGACAGCAAGTGCAACTAATGAAAAACTGTTTTTT. Encoded protein: CASSPETTASATNEKLFF.

V and J are TRBV7-2 and TRBJ2-5; D is uncertain. V lost 1 base and J 5 bases, leaving 5 bases between the germline ends. From germline, CDR1 is SGHTA and CDR2 FQGNSA. This CDR3 region has 12 residues. The DNA for the CDR3 is TGTGCCAGCAGCTTAGGGCAGGAGACCCAGTACTTC. This encodes CASSLGQETQYF.

The rearrangement uses TRBV10-3 and TRBJ1-2, with 7 bases fitting TRBD1. J was trimmed by 3 bases and V by 4 bases; bases with no gene match: 5. The CDR3 runs to 14 residues. Germline V gene data show CDR1 as ENHRY and CDR2 as SYGVKD. CDR3 region: CAISAGQAYYGYTF. The DNA of the CDR3 is TGTGCCATCAGTGCCGGACAGGCTTACTATGGCTACACCTTC.

As to this clone: The junction departs from the called germline gene at one end, perhaps through a read error. CDR3 DNA: TGTGCCAGCAGCCTAGCACAGGGCACAGATACGCAGTATTTT. It yields the protein CASSLAQGTDTQYF. The chain carries TRBV7-2 and TRBJ2-3, with D possibly called TRBD1 or TRBD2 (5 bases each). The CDR3 has 14 residues. Germline-derived CDR1 and CDR2 are SGHTA and FQGNSA.

The chain links TRBV27 to TRBJ1-1; possibly TRBD1 for D (6 bases). The germline gives CDR1 MNHEY, CDR2 SMNVEV (reference sequence). Trimming cost V 6 bases and J 1 base, with 9 bases left between them. The CDR3 has 13 residues. CDR3 DNA sequence: TGTGCCAGCAGGCAACAGGGGAACACTGAAGCTTTCTTT. Residues: CASRQQGNTEAFF.

The chain recombines TRBV5-4 with TRBJ2-7; tentatively, D is TRBD2 (5 bases). This CDR3 is 12 amino acids long. The V gene's germline CDR1 is SGHNT and CDR2 YYREEE (reference sequence). V dropped 2 bases and J dropped 3 bases, with 6 bases sitting between them. CDR3 DNA sequence: TGTGCCAGCAGCTTCGACTACTACGAGCAGTACTTC. It is translated as CASSFDYYEQYF.

V usage is TRBV5-1 and J usage is TRBJ1-5, with D possibly being TRBD1 (5 bases). Germline V gene data show CDR1 as SGHRS and CDR2 as YFSETQ. This CDR3 is built from 14 residues. The germline V and J ends were trimmed by 4 bases and 4 bases, with 12 bases remaining between them. In DNA form, the CDR3 reads TGCGCCAGCAGCCTGGGGCAGGCGAATCAGCCCCAGCATTTT. Its translation: CASSLGQANQPQHF.

In this sample, this clone turned up once. V usage is TRBV5-1 and J usage is TRBJ1-4; possibly TRBD1 for D (6 bases). This CDR3 is built from 14 residues. Germline V gene lookup returns CDR1 SGHRS and CDR2 YFSETQ. V was pared by 2 bases and J by 7 bases, with 12 bases between. The CDR3 DNA reads as TGCGCCAGCAGCTTCCCGGGGGGCGGTGAAAAACTGTTTTTT. It yields the protein CASSFPGGGEKLFF.

This clone has a single count. The rearrangement uses TRBV7-6 and TRBJ1-1, with TRBD1 matching over 12 bases. Per the germline V gene, CDR1 is SGHVS and CDR2 is FNYEAQ. V shed 4 bases and J 1 base; nucleotides not matched to a gene: 1. There are 15 residues in the CDR3. CDR3 region: CASSWDRGPNTEAFF. The DNA for the CDR3 is TGTGCCAGCAGCTGGGACAGGGGGCCGAACACTGAAGCTTTCTTT.

In its sample, this clone was seen a few times. The chain has TRBV6-5 and TRBJ1-2; 8 bases line up with TRBD1. J was trimmed by 4 bases and V by 6 bases; bases with no gene match: 10. CDR3 length equals 15 residues. Germline V gene sequence: CDR1 MNHEY, CDR2 SVGAGI. The CDR3 nucleotides read TGTGCCAGCAGCTCTACTGACAGGGGCGTCTATGGCTACACCTTC. Protein product: CASSSTDRGVYGYTF.

CDR3 in amino acids: CASSRSGTHYSNQPQHF. In DNA form, the CDR3 reads TGTGCCAGCAGCCGAAGCGGGACCCACTATAGCAATCAGCCCCAGCATTTT. V gene TRBV5-5 combines with J gene TRBJ1-5; D possibly corresponds to TRBD1 (5 bases). Germline CDR1 reads SGHKS; CDR2 reads YYEKEE (reference sequence). V was pared by 4 bases and J by 0 bases, with 17 bases between. This CDR3 is 17 amino acids long.

This clone showed up just a few times. This chain uses TRBV5-6 with TRBJ2-1; 14 bases agree with TRBD2. The V and J ends lost 4 bases and 2 bases, in that order; junction bases with no gene match: 8. This CDR3 region has 18 residues. Germline CDR1 and CDR2: SGHDT and YYEEEE. As DNA, the CDR3 is TGTGCCAGCAGCGTAGGACTAGCGGGAGGCTATACCTACAATGAGCAGTTCTTC. It codes for CASSVGLAGGYTYNEQFF. The full variable domain, rest sourced from reference TRBV5-6 and TRBJ2-1, is DAGVTQSPTHLIKTRGQQVTLRCSPKSGHDTVSWYQQALGQGPQFIFQYYEEEERQRGNFPDRFSGHQFPNYSSELNVNALLLGDSALYLCASSVGLAGGYTYNEQFFGPGTRLTVL.

This chain connects TRBV6-1 to TRBJ1-2; possibly TRBD1 for D (5 bases). The CDR3 contains 12 residues. V lost 6 bases and J 3 bases, leaving 8 bases between the germline ends. Germline loops: CDR1 MNHNS, CDR2 SASEGT. CDR3 in amino acids: CASREGYYGYTF. The CDR3 DNA reads TGTGCCAGCAGGGAGGGGTACTATGGCTACACCTTC.

This clone was seen a handful of times. V is TRBV5-1 and J is TRBJ1-3; 7 nucleotides agree with TRBD1. The V and J ends lost 2 bases and 2 bases, in that order; junction bases with no gene match: 4. The CDR3 has 15 residues. Germline V gene sequence: CDR1 SGHRS, CDR2 YFSETQ. The CDR3 DNA sequence: TGCGCCAGCAGCTTTACAGGGGACCCTGGAAACACCATATATTTT. This gives the protein CASSFTGDPGNTIYF.

The chain joins TRBV9 to TRBJ2-3; D unclear. The V and J ends lost 4 bases and 2 bases respectively, with 26 bases between them. CDR1 is SGDLS and CDR2 is YYNGEE in the germline V gene. This CDR3 comprises 19 residues. The CDR3 is CASSKLGLTGSSYTDTQYF. The CDR3 bases are TGTGCCAGCAGCAAGCTTGGGCTAACCGGTTCCTCATACACAGATACGCAGTATTTT.

This chain's CDR3 is CASSESGSPTYNEQFF. CDR3 bases: TGTGCCAGCAGTGAATCCGGGTCGCCGACCTACAATGAGCAGTTCTTC. V is TRBV2 and J is TRBJ2-1; D gene uncertain. Trimming removed 2 bases from V and 2 bases from J, with 13 bases in between. The germline V gene has CDR1 SNHLY and CDR2 FYNNEI. The length of the CDR3 is 16 residues.

For the CDR3, the DNA is TGTGCCAGCAGCCGGACAACTCAGACTGAAGCTTTCTTT. Encoded protein: CASSRTTQTEAFF. The rearrangement uses TRBV13 and TRBJ1-1; a possible D gene is TRBD1 (5 bases). The ends were cut back, 5 bases at V and 5 bases at J, with 12 bases in the middle. This CDR3 has 13 amino acids. Germline V gene lookup returns CDR1 PRHDT and CDR2 FYEKMQ (reference sequence).

The rearrangement links TRBV7-3 to TRBJ2-7; 8 bases line up with TRBD1. CDR3 length equals 13 residues. The germline V gene has CDR1 SGHTA and CDR2 FQGTGA. J lost 5 bases, V lost 3 bases, and 3 bases had no gene match. The chain's CDR3 is CASSLTGAHEQYV. CDR3 DNA sequence: TGTGCCAGCAGCTTGACAGGGGCCCACGAGCAGTACGTC.

V usage is TRBV2 and J usage is TRBJ2-1; 13 bases agree with TRBD2. With 4 bases clipped from V and 8 bases from J, the junction kept 5 bases outside the gene matches. CDR1 SNHLY and CDR2 FYNNEI come from the germline V gene. The CDR3 loop spans 15 amino acids. CDR3 loop: CASSVTSGRADEQFF. CDR3 nucleotides: TGTGCCAGCAGTGTCACTAGCGGGAGGGCGGATGAGCAGTTCTTC.